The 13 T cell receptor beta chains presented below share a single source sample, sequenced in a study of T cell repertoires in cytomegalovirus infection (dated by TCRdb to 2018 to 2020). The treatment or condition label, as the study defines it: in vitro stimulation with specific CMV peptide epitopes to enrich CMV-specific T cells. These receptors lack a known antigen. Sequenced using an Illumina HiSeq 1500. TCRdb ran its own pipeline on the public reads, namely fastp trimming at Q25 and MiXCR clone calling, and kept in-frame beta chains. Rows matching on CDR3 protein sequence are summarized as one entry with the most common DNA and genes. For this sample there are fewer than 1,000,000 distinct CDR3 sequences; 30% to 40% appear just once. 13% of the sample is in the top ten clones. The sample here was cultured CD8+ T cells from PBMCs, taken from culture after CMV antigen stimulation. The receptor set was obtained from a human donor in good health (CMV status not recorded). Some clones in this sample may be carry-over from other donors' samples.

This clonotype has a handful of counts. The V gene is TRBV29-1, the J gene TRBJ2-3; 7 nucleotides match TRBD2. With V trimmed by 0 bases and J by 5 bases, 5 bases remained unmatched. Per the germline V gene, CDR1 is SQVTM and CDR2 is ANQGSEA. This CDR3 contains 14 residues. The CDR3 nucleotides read TGCAGCGTTGAAGATCTCGGGGAGGGAGATACGCAGTATTTT. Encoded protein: CSVEDLGEGDTQYF.

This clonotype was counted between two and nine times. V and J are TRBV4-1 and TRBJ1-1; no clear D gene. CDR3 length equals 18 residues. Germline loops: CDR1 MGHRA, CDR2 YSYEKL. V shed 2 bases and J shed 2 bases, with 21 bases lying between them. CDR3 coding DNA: TGCGCCAGCAGCCAATTGGAGGAGACAACCCATTTAAACACTGAAGCTTTCTTT. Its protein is CASSQLEETTHLNTEAFF.

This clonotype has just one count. The CDR3 DNA reads TGTGCCAGCAGCTTAAAGGCAGGGGGACGGACCGGGGAGCTGTTTTTT. It encodes CASSLKAGGRTGELFF. The J gene is TRBJ2-2, the V gene TRBV7-3; 7 nucleotides match TRBD1. Germline assignment: CDR1 SGHTA and CDR2 FQGTGA. V shed 1 base and J 5 bases; nucleotides not matched to a gene: 7. The CDR3 covers 16 residues.

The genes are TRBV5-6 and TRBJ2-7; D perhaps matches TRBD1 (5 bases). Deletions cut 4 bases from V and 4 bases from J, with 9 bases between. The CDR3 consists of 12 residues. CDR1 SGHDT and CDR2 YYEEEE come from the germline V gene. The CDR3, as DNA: TGTGCCAGCAGCGGGGCCCAGTACGAGCAGTACTTC. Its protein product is CASSGAQYEQYF. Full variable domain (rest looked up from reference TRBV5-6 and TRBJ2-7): DAGVTQSPTHLIKTRGQQVTLRCSPKSGHDTVSWYQQALGQGPQFIFQYYEEEERQRGNFPDRFSGHQFPNYSSELNVNALLLGDSALYLCASSGAQYEQYFGPGTRLTVT.

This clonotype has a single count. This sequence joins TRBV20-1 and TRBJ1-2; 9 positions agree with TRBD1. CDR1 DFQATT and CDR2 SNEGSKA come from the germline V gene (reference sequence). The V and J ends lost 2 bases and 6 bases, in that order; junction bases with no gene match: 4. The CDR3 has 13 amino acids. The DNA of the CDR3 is TGCAGTGCTAGAACACAGGGGGCCGATGGCTACACCTTC. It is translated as CSARTQGADGYTF.

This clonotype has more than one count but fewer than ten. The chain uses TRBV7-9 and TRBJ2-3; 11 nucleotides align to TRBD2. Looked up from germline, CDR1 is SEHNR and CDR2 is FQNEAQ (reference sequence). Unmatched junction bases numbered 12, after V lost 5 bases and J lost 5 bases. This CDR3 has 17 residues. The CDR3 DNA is TGTGCCAGCAGCACTCGACTAGCGGGGCCACCTAAAGATACGCAGTATTTT. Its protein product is CASSTRLAGPPKDTQYF.

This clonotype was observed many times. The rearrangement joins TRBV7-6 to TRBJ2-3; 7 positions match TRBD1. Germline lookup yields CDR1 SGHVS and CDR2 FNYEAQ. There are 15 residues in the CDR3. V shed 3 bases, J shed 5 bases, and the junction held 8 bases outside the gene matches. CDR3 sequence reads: CASSLQEGAGDTQYF. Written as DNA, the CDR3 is TGTGCCAGCAGCTTGCAAGAGGGGGCTGGAGATACGCAGTATTTT.

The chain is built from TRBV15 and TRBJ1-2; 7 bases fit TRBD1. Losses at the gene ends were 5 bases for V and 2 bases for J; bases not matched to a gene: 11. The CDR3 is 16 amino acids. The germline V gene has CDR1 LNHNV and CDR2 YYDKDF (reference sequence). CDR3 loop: CATSVTSGGVNYGYTF. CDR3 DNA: TGTGCCACCAGCGTAACCTCAGGGGGGGTCAACTATGGCTACACCTTC. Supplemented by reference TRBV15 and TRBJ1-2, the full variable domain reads DAMVIQNPRYQVTQFGKPVTLSCSQTLNHNVMYWYQQKSSQAPKLLFHYYDKDFNNEADTPDNFQSRRPNTSFCFLDIRSPGLGDTAMYLCATSVTSGGVNYGYTFGSGTRLTVV.

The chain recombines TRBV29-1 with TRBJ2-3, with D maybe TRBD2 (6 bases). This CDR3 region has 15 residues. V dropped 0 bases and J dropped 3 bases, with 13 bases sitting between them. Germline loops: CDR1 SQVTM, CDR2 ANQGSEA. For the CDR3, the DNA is TGCAGCGTTGAAGATCGTGCGGGGAGAACAGATACGCAGTATTTT. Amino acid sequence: CSVEDRAGRTDTQYF.

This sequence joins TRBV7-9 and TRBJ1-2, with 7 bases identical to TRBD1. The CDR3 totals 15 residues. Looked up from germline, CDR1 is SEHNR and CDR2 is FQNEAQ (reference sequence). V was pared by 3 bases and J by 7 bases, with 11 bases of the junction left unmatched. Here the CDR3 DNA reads TGTGCCAGCAGCTTCTTTGGGGAAGGGGGCAGTGGCTACACCTTC. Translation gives CASSFFGEGGSGYTF.

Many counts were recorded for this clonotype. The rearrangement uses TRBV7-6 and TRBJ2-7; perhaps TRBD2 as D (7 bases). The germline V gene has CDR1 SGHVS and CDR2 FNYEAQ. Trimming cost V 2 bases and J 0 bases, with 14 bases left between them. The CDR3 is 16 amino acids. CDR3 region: CASSLQGRGPSYEQYF. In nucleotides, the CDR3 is TGTGCCAGCAGCTTACAGGGGAGGGGCCCCTCCTACGAGCAGTACTTC.

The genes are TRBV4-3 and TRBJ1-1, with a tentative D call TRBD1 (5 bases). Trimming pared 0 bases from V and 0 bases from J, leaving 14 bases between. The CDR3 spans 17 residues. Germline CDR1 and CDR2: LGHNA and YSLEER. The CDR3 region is CASSQDRGGLVNTEAFF. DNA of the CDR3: TGCGCCAGCAGCCAAGATCGCGGGGGACTAGTGAACACTGAAGCTTTCTTT.

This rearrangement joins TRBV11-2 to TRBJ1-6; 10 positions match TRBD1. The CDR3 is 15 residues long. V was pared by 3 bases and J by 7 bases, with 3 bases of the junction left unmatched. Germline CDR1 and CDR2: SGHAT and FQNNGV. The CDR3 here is CASSFPDRGNSPLHF. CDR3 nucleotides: TGTGCCAGCAGCTTCCCGGACAGGGGGAATTCACCCCTCCACTTT.